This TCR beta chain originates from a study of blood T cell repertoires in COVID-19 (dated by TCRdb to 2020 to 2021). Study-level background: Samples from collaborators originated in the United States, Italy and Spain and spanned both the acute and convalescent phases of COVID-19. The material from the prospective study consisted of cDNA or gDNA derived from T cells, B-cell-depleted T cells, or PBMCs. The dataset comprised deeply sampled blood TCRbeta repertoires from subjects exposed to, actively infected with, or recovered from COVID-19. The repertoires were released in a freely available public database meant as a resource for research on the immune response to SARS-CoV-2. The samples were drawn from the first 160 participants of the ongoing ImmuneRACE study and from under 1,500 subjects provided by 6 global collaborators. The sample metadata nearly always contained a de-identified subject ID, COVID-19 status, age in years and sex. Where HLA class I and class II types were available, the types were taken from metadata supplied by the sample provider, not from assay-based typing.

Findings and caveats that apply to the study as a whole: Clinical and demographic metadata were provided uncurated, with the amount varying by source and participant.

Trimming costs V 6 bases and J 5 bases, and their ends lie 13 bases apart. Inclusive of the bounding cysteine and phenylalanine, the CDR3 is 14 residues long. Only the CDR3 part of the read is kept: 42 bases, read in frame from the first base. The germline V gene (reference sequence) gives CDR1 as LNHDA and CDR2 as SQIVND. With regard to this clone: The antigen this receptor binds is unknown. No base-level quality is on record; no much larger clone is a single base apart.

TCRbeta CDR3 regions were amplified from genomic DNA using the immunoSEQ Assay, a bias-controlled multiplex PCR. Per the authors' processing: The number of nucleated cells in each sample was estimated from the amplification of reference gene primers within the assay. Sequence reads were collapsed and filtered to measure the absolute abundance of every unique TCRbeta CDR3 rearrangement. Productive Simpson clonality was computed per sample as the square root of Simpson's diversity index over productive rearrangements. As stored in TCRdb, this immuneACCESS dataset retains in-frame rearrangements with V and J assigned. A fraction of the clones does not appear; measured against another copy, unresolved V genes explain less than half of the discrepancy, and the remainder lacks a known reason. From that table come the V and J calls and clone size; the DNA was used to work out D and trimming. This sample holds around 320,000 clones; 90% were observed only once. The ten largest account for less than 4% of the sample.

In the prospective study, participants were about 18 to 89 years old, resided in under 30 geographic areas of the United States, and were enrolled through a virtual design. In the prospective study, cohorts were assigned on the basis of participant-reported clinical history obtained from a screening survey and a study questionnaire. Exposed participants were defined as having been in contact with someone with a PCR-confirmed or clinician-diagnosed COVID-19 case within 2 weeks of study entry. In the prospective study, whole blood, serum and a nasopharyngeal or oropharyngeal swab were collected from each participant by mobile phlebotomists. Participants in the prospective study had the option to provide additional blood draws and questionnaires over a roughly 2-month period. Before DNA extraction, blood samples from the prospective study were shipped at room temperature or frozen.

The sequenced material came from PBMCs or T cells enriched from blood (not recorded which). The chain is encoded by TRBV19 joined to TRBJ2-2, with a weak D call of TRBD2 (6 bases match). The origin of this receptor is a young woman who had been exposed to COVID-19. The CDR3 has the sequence CASSVEGRTGELFF. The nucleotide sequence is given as TGTGCCAGTAGCGTGGAGGGACGGACCGGGGAGCTGTTTTTT.